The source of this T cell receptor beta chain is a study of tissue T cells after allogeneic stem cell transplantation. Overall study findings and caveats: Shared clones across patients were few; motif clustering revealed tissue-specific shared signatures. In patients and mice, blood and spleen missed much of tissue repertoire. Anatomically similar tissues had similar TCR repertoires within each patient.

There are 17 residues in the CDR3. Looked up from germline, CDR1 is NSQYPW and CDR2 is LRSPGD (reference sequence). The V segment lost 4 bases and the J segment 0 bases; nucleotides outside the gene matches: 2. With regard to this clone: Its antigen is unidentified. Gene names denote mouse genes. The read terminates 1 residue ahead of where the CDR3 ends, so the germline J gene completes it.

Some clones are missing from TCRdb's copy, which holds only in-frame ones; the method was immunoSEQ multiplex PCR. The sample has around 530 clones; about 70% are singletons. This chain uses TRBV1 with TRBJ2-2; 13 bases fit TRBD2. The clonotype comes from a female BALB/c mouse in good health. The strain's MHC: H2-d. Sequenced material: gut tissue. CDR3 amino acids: CTCSGTGGAANTGQLYF. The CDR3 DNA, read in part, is TGCACCTGCAGTGGGACTGGGGGGGCTGCAAACACCGGGCAGCTCTAC. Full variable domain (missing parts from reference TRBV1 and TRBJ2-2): VTLLEQNPRWRLVPRGQAVNLRCILKNSQYPWMSWYQQDLQKQLQWLFTLRSPGDKEVKSLPGADYLATRVTDTELRLQVANMSQGRTLYCTCSGTGGAANTGQLYFGEGSKLTVL.